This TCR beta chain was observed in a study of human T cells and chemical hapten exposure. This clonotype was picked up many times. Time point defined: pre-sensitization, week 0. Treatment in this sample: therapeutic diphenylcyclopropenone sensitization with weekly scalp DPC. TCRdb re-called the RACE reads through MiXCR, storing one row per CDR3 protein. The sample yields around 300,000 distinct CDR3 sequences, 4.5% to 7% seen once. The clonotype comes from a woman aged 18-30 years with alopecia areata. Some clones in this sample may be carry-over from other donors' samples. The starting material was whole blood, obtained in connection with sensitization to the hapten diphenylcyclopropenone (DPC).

For the CDR3, the DNA is TGTGCCAGCAGTTTAACCGAACAGGGGGGGTATAGCAATAGTCCCCAGCATTTT. Its protein is CASSLTEQGGYSNSPQHF. The chain uses TRBV12-3 or TRBV12-4 and TRBJ1-5; 8 bases are a match to TRBD1. J gave up 10 bases and V 2 bases, and 19 bases lay outside the gene matches. The CDR3 extends over 18 amino acids.